The 9 T cell receptor beta chains presented below share a single source sample, sequenced in a study of blood T cell repertoires in COVID-19. Sequencing used immunoSEQ multiplex PCR; TCRdb keeps in-frame clones, though not all of them. The table includes fewer than 350,000 clones, around 90% detected once. Input material: peripheral blood. The receptors stem from a man between 18 and 29 years old with active or convalescent COVID-19.

The CDR3 region has the DNA TGCAGCGTCGACTCCGGGACAGCGAACACTGAAGCTTTCTTT. As protein: CSVDSGTANTEAFF. The chain is built from TRBV29-1 and TRBJ1-1; 7 bases align to TRBD1. CDR3 length equals 14 residues. The germline CDR1 and CDR2 sequences are SQVTM and ANQGSEA. Trimming removed 6 bases from V and 1 base from J; junction bases left unmatched: 8.

In this sample, this clone turned up a few times. The CDR3 region has the DNA TGTGCCAGCAGCCAAGCACTAGGGGAAGCTTTCTTT. It codes for CASSQALGEAFF. The chain has TRBV12-3 or TRBV12-4 and TRBJ1-1; no definite D call. Trimming shortened V by 6 bases and J by 8 bases, and 13 bases separated the two germline ends. The CDR3 sequence is 12 residues long.

The sample holds one count of this clone. The rearrangement links TRBV15 to TRBJ1-2; 9 nucleotides align to TRBD1. Germline CDR1 reads LNHNV; CDR2 reads YYDKDF (reference sequence). This CDR3 contains 15 residues. Trimming cost V 4 bases and J 3 bases; bases outside gene matches: 6. Here the CDR3 DNA reads TGTGCCACCAGCACCCCACAGGGGGCAGACTATGGCTACACCTTC. Translation: CATSTPQGADYGYTF.

This clone was seen just once. The V call is TRBV10-3, the J call TRBJ1-4; a weak D match, TRBD1 (6 bases). CDR1 and CDR2 from the germline V gene are ENHRY and SYGVKD. The CDR3 covers 12 residues. Trimming took off 2 bases at V and 12 bases at J, with 10 bases between the two ends. CDR3 region: CAISEGNRELFF. CDR3 sequence (DNA): TGTGCCATCAGTGAGGGGAACAGGGAACTGTTTTTT.

This clone has only one observation. This chain's CDR3 is CASGRGNGNYGYTF. Written as DNA, the CDR3 is TGTGCCAGCGGTCGGGGTAATGGTAACTATGGCTACACCTTC. This chain connects TRBV13 to TRBJ1-2; D not certain. V was pared by 8 bases and J by 1 base, with 14 bases between. This CDR3 comprises 14 residues. Germline assignment: CDR1 PRHDT and CDR2 FYEKMQ (reference sequence).

The chain links TRBV6-4 to TRBJ2-1, with 9 bases fitting TRBD2. Per the germline V gene, CDR1 is MRHNA and CDR2 is SNTAGT. The ends lost 5 bases at V and 8 bases at J; junction bases unmatched: 4. This CDR3 has 13 residues. Here the CDR3 DNA reads TGTGCCAGCAGTACTACTAGCGGGTATGAGCAGTTCTTC. Amino acids: CASSTTSGYEQFF.

This clone showed up just once. V and J are TRBV7-9 and TRBJ1-1; possibly TRBD1 for D (5 bases). Per the germline V gene, CDR1 is SEHNR and CDR2 is FQNEAQ (reference sequence). This CDR3 has 14 residues. Between the trimmed V and J ends, which lost 2 bases and 0 bases, there was a span of 7 bases. This chain's CDR3 is CASSLKGVNTEAFF. The CDR3 coding sequence is TGTGCCAGCAGCTTAAAAGGGGTGAACACTGAAGCTTTCTTT.

The chain has TRBV3-1 (or the pseudogene TRBV3-2) and TRBJ2-1; D gene unclear. Germline CDR1 and CDR2: LGHDT and YNNKEL (reference sequence). This CDR3 region has 17 residues. V lost 2 bases and J 0 bases, leaving 14 bases between the germline ends. The CDR3 protein is CASSQTASWSSYNEQFF. CDR3 nucleotides: TGTGCCAGCAGCCAAACCGCCAGCTGGAGCTCCTACAATGAGCAGTTCTTC.

J is TRBJ1-2 and V is TRBV27, with D maybe TRBD1 (5 bases). The CDR3 loop spans 13 amino acids. CDR1 is MNHEY, CDR2 SMNVEV, per germline (reference sequence). V was trimmed by 4 bases and J by 4 bases, leaving 10 bases between them. The CDR3 DNA follows: TGTGCCAGCAGTTCGACAGCTCCCTATGGCTACACCTTC. Amino acids: CASSSTAPYGYTF.